Presented here are 23 T cell receptor beta chains from one specimen sequenced in a study of low-dose radiotherapy and immunotherapy resistance in tumors. Primers used for first-strand cDNA, a TRAV- and TRBV-specific set, covered both alpha and beta chains. Amplification of TCRs used a constant-region primer and V-primer adapter for around 20 PCR cycles. Each CDR3 protein is one row after TCRdb ran MiXCR on the reads. The sample lists approximately 9,700 distinct CDR3 sequences; 40% to 55% were seen once. These receptors all come from a human donor with advanced metastatic prostate, ovarian, gallbladder or colorectal cancer (not recorded which). This table probably holds off-target reads from a library built for another chain.

The chain combines TRBV5-1 with TRBJ1-1, with D tentatively TRBD1 (5 bases). This CDR3 is 14 amino acids long. V was pared by 0 bases and J by 6 bases, with 12 bases between. Germline V gene data show CDR1 as SGHRS and CDR2 as YFSETQ. The chain's CDR3 is CASSLGQQFAEAFF. The CDR3 nucleotides read TGCGCCAGCAGCTTGGGACAGCAGTTCGCTGAAGCTTTCTTT.

The table lists this clonotype with a few counts. The rearrangement uses TRBV12-3 or TRBV12-4 and TRBJ2-4; D unclear. The CDR3 extends over 14 amino acids. V dropped 3 bases and J dropped 0 bases, with 6 bases sitting between them. The chain's CDR3 is CASSFPLAKNIQYF. For the CDR3, the DNA is TGTGCCAGCAGTTTCCCTTTAGCCAAAAACATTCAGTACTTC.

By frequency in the sample, this clonotype is medium-sized (0.01 to 0.1%). The genes are TRBV28 and TRBJ2-1; TRBD1 matches 7 bases. The germline V gene has CDR1 MDHEN and CDR2 SYDVKM. The CDR3 extends over 14 amino acids. The V segment lost 6 bases and the J segment 9 bases; nucleotides outside the gene matches: 11. Here the CDR3 reads CASSLTGTEAEQFF. CDR3 nucleotides: TGTGCCAGCAGCTTAACCGGGACAGAGGCTGAGCAGTTCTTC.

This clonotype was counted only a few times. The chain carries TRBV20-1 and TRBJ2-7; 9 nucleotides match TRBD1. This CDR3 comprises 14 residues. The V gene end was trimmed by 4 bases and the J gene end by 6 bases; junction bases not matched to a gene: 10. Germline assignment: CDR1 DFQATT and CDR2 SNEGSKA (reference sequence). The CDR3 sequence is CSATVTGGIIEQYF. The DNA of the CDR3 is TGCAGTGCTACAGTCACAGGGGGCATCATCGAGCAGTACTTC.

The chain carries TRBV3-1 and TRBJ2-1; D call uncertain. This CDR3 is built from 15 residues. Germline CDR1 is LGHDT and CDR2 is YNNKEL (reference sequence). Trimming took 0 bases from V and 1 from J, leaving 7 bases between them. In DNA, the CDR3 is TGTGCCAGCAGCCAAGACAGGATTTCCTACAATGAGCAGTTCTTC. Protein: CASSQDRISYNEQFF.

The count of this clonotype is one. The chain uses TRBV29-1 and TRBJ2-7; weak D call: TRBD2 (6 bases). The CDR3 runs to 11 residues. V was shortened by 6 bases and J by 6 bases, with 12 bases between the two germline ends. The germline gives CDR1 SQVTM, CDR2 ANQGSEA. CDR3 DNA: TGCAGCGTCGGGAGCCGGACCGAGCAGTACTTC. This encodes CSVGSRTEQYF.

This clonotype occurred a few times. This chain joins TRBV2 and TRBJ2-5, with D perhaps matching TRBD2 (5 bases). Trimming took 4 bases from V and 1 from J, leaving 13 bases between them. Germline V gene sequence: CDR1 SNHLY, CDR2 FYNNEI. CDR3 length equals 15 residues. The CDR3 sequence: CASSAPGSGQETQYF. CDR3 nucleotide sequence: TGTGCCAGCAGTGCCCCTGGAAGCGGCCAAGAGACCCAGTACTTC. Supplemented by reference TRBV2 and TRBJ2-5, the full variable domain reads EPEVTQTPSHQVTQMGQEVILRCVPISNHLYFYWYRQILGQKVEFLVSFYNNEISEKSEIFDDQFSVERPDGSNFTLKIRSTKLEDSAMYFCASSAPGSGQETQYFGPGTRLLVL.

The rearrangement links TRBV29-1 to TRBJ2-3; D unresolved. The CDR3 loop spans 16 amino acids. Germline CDR1 SQVTM, CDR2 ANQGSEA. The V end lost 3 bases, the J end lost 0 bases, and 16 bases lay between the germline ends. The CDR3 is CSVDIWVISSTDTQYF. For the CDR3, the DNA is TGCAGCGTTGATATCTGGGTTATCTCTAGCACAGATACGCAGTATTTT.

The chain combines TRBV7-2 with TRBJ2-5; D ambiguous. Deletions cut 1 base from V and 0 bases from J, with 9 bases between. The CDR3 extends over 15 amino acids. Germline values: CDR1 SGHTA, CDR2 FQGNSA. CDR3 sequence reads: CASSLGSWDQETQYF. For the CDR3, the DNA is TGTGCCAGCAGCTTAGGTTCATGGGACCAAGAGACCCAGTACTTC.

The chain has TRBV12-3 or TRBV12-4 and TRBJ2-3, with D perhaps assigned TRBD1 or TRBD2 (5 bases each). V lost 11 bases to trimming and J lost 5 bases, with 20 bases between them. This CDR3 has 14 residues. CDR3 bases: TGTGCCTCAACTAGGCAGGGTGGTGGAGATACGCAGTATTTT. The encoded protein is CASTRQGGGDTQYF.

This chain connects TRBV4-1 to TRBJ2-5; D possibly uses TRBD1 or TRBD2 (5 bases each). V was cut by 8 bases and J by 5 bases, with 9 bases left in between. The length of the CDR3 is 11 residues. CDR1 and CDR2 from the germline V gene are MGHRA and YSYEKL. CDR3 protein: CASGGGETQYF. CDR3 sequence (DNA): TGCGCCAGCGGGGGTGGTGAGACCCAGTACTTC.

The chain couples TRBV12-3 or TRBV12-4 to TRBJ1-4; D not certain. The CDR3 is 19 residues long. The V end was cut by 5 bases, the J end by 7 bases, with 29 bases between. CDR3: CASSPAPIGVRVFPEKLFF. As DNA, the CDR3 is TGTGCCAGCAGTCCCGCCCCAATTGGGGTGCGGGTTTTCCCTGAAAAACTGTTTTTT.

The chain is built from TRBV10-3 and TRBJ2-3, with 10 bases that match TRBD2. Germline values: CDR1 ENHRY, CDR2 SYGVKD. V gave up 5 bases and J gave up 1 base; unmatched junction bases: 0. The CDR3 runs to 14 residues. The CDR3 region is CAISLAGGTDTQYF. CDR3 nucleotide sequence: TGTGCCATCAGTCTAGCGGGAGGCACAGATACGCAGTATTTT.

The V call is TRBV18, the J call TRBJ2-6; D is uncertain. The CDR3 length is 13 residues. V lost 2 bases and J 2 bases, leaving 1 base between the germline ends. The germline CDR1 and CDR2 sequences are KGHSH and LQKENI. CDR3 amino acids: CASSPTGANVLTF. Here the CDR3 DNA reads TGTGCCAGCTCACCAACTGGGGCCAACGTCCTGACTTTC.

V is TRBV11-3 and J is TRBJ2-2; D may be TRBD1 (6 bases). The CDR3 has 17 residues. Germline V gene lookup returns CDR1 SGHNT and CDR2 YENEEA. Trimming cost V 0 bases and J 5 bases, with 16 bases left between them. The CDR3 bases are TGTGCCAGCAGCTTAGATGAAGGGGGACATGCAACCGGGGAGCTGTTTTTT. Its translation is CASSLDEGGHATGELFF.

This clonotype was detected only a few times. J is TRBJ1-2 and V is TRBV19, with D possibly matching TRBD1 (5 bases). The V gene lost 5 bases and the J gene lost 3 bases, with 13 bases spanning the gap. The V gene's germline CDR1 is LNHDA and CDR2 SQIVND (reference sequence). CDR3 length: 14 amino acids. CDR3 amino acids: CASSDTWGYYGYTF. The CDR3 DNA reads as TGTGCCAGTAGTGATACTTGGGGCTACTATGGCTACACCTTC.

The chain carries TRBV29-1 and TRBJ2-3; D gene uncertain. V lost 1 base to trimming and J lost 2 bases, with 7 bases between them. The CDR3 has 13 residues. Germline CDR1 SQVTM, CDR2 ANQGSEA. The CDR3 region is CSVEVWATDTQYF. DNA of the CDR3: TGCAGCGTTGAAGTATGGGCCACAGATACGCAGTATTTT.

The chain links TRBV6-2 or TRBV6-3 to TRBJ2-5; 9 nucleotides line up with TRBD1. The CDR3 covers 14 residues. Per germline, CDR1 MNHEY and CDR2 SVGEGT. The V and J ends lost 7 bases and 5 bases, in that order; junction bases with no gene match: 8. The CDR3 sequence: CASIRDRVAETQYF. CDR3 sequence (DNA): TGTGCCAGCATAAGGGACAGGGTAGCCGAGACCCAGTACTTC.

This clonotype occurred a few times. The V call is TRBV28, the J call TRBJ2-7; 8 bases are shared with TRBD1. Germline CDR1 MDHEN, CDR2 SYDVKM. CDR3 length: 13 residues. J lost 6 bases, V lost 7 bases, and 8 bases had no gene match. The CDR3 DNA reads as TGTGCCAGCACCGTGGACAGGGTCGGCGAGCAGTACTTC. Translated: CASTVDRVGEQYF.

This clonotype was found a few times. V is TRBV7-2 and J is TRBJ2-1, with D uncertain. The germline V and J ends were trimmed by 4 bases and 10 bases, with 8 bases remaining between them. Germline loops: CDR1 SGHTA, CDR2 FQGNSA. The CDR3 runs 11 residues. CDR3 amino acids: CASSSTTEQFF. The DNA of the CDR3 is TGTGCCAGCAGCTCCACGACAGAGCAGTTCTTC.

This chain uses TRBV9 with TRBJ2-7; 14 bases line up with TRBD2. V shed 0 bases and J 5 bases; nucleotides not matched to a gene: 1. Germline V CDR1 and CDR2: SGDLS, YYNGEE. CDR3 length: 15 amino acids. The CDR3 reads CASSVEGLAGDEQYF. CDR3 nucleotides: TGTGCCAGCAGCGTAGAGGGACTAGCGGGAGACGAGCAGTACTTC.

V usage is TRBV5-4 and J usage is TRBJ1-1; 11 bases agree with TRBD1. V was pared by 5 bases and J by 4 bases, with 4 bases of the junction left unmatched. This CDR3 is 14 amino acids long. CDR1 and CDR2 from the germline V gene are SGHNT and YYREEE (reference sequence). The CDR3 reads CASSSGTGGTEAFF. The CDR3 nucleotides read TGTGCCAGCAGTTCGGGGACAGGGGGCACTGAAGCTTTCTTT.

This clonotype was detected only a few times. V gene TRBV3-1 combines with J gene TRBJ2-1; 7 nucleotides agree with TRBD1. The CDR3 totals 12 residues. V dropped 0 bases and J dropped 15; count of bases not matched to a gene: 5. Germline assignment: CDR1 LGHDT and CDR2 YNNKEL (reference sequence). The CDR3 DNA reads as TGTGCCAGCAGCCAAGATCTACAGGGGTGGTTCTTC. Translated, it gives CASSQDLQGWFF.